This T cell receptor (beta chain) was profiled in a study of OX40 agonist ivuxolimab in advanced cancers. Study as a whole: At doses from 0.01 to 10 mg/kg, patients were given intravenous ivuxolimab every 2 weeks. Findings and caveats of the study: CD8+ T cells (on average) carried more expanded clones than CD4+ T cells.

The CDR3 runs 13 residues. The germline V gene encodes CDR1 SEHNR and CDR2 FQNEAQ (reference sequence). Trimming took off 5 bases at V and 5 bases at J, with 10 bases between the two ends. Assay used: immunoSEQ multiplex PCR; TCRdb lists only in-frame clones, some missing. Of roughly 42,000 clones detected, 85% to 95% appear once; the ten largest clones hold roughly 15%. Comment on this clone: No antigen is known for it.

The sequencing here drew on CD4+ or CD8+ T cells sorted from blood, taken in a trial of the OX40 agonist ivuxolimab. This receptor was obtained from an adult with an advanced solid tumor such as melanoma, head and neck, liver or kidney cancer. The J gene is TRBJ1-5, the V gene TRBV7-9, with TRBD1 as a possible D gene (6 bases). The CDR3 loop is CASSPAGDQPQHF. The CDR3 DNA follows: TGTGCCAGCAGCCCCGCAGGGGATCAGCCCCAGCATTTT.